What follows are 15 T cell receptor beta chains derived from one specimen sequenced in a study of blood T cell repertoires in COVID-19 (dated by TCRdb to about 2020). The protocol used for the library was the immunoSEQ multiplex PCR assay. Imported from immuneACCESS, the table was reduced by TCRdb to in-frame sequences with V and J called. These copies leave out some clones; in studies compared against another copy, an unresolved V gene accounts for under half, and the cause of the remainder is not known. The sample table contains 83,000 or so clones; only one count was recorded for about four fifths of them. The ten largest clones add up to roughly a fifth of the sample. Sequenced sample: peripheral blood. These TCRs come from a human donor in a cohort sampled during active COVID-19.

This sequence joins TRBV19 and TRBJ1-2; D call uncertain. This CDR3 has 13 residues. Germline V gene sequence: CDR1 LNHDA, CDR2 SQIVND (reference sequence). V lost 5 bases to trimming and J lost 3 bases, with 10 bases between them. Here the CDR3 DNA reads TGTGCCAGTAGTTTAGTCAATTACTATGGCTACACCTTC. Translating gives CASSLVNYYGYTF.

V is TRBV9 and J is TRBJ2-1; 10 bases map to TRBD2. The CDR3 is 16 residues long. Germline V lookup: CDR1 SGDLS, CDR2 YYNGEE. V shed 0 bases, J shed 6 bases, and the junction held 6 bases outside the gene matches. The CDR3 region is CASSVERTSGGNEQFF. For the CDR3, the DNA is TGTGCCAGCAGCGTAGAGAGGACTAGCGGCGGCAATGAGCAGTTCTTC.

This chain links TRBV19 with TRBJ2-3; 9 bases are a match to TRBD2. The CDR3 length is 16 residues. J gave up 6 bases and V 4 bases, and 11 bases lay outside the gene matches. Germline CDR1 reads LNHDA; CDR2 reads SQIVND (reference sequence). The CDR3 spells CASSTPGSGGMDTQYF. The CDR3 DNA sequence: TGTGCCAGTAGTACCCCTGGTAGCGGGGGCATGGATACGCAGTATTTT.

The gene calls are TRBV5-1 and TRBJ2-7; TRBD1 matches 9 bases. V gave up 0 bases and J gave up 5 bases; unmatched junction bases: 6. Germline CDR1 SGHRS, CDR2 YFSETQ. This CDR3 has 15 residues. The CDR3 sequence is CASSLAGQGVDEQYF. Written as DNA, the CDR3 is TGCGCCAGCAGCTTGGCGGGACAGGGAGTGGACGAGCAGTACTTC.

The chain combines TRBV10-1 with TRBJ2-7, with a possible D match to TRBD1 (6 bases). The CDR3 covers 13 residues. Trimming took off 6 bases at V and 1 base at J, with 10 bases between the two ends. Looked up from germline, CDR1 is WNHNN and CDR2 is SYGVQD (reference sequence). The CDR3, as DNA: TGCGCCAGCAGCAAGGACAGATCCTACGAGCAGTACTTC. Encoded protein: CASSKDRSYEQYF.

In this sample, this clone turned up a few times. A much larger clone lies one base from this, so it may be a read error. V gene TRBV12-3 or TRBV12-4 combines with J gene TRBJ1-5; a possible D gene is TRBD1 (6 bases). The CDR3 runs to 13 residues. The ends were cut back, 5 bases at V and 6 bases at J, with 11 bases in the middle. In DNA, the CDR3 is TGTGCCAGCAGTACAGGGTTGAGTCAGCCCCAGCATTTT. Translating gives CASSTGLSQPQHF.

This clone has a handful of counts. This rearrangement joins TRBV30 to TRBJ2-7, with D perhaps matching TRBD2 (6 bases). The CDR3 is 14 amino acids. CDR1 is GTSNPN and CDR2 is SVGIG in the germline V gene (reference sequence). Trimming shortened V by 4 bases and J by 3 bases, and 16 bases separated the two germline ends. This CDR3 reads CAWKPGSYIYEQYF. In DNA, the CDR3 is TGTGCCTGGAAGCCCGGGAGCTACATCTACGAGCAGTACTTC.

The V and J genes are TRBV7-8 and TRBJ2-3; D gene uncertain. Germline-derived CDR1 and CDR2 are SGHVS and FQNEAQ. CDR3 length: 14 residues. V lost 1 base, J lost 6 bases, and 11 bases lay in between. This chain's CDR3 is CASSLGAASDTQYF. The CDR3 DNA reads TGTGCCAGCAGCTTAGGGGCAGCCTCGGATACGCAGTATTTT.

This chain joins TRBV5-1 and TRBJ2-7, with 9 bases aligning to TRBD1. This CDR3 is built from 15 residues. With V trimmed by 4 bases and J by 3 bases, 8 bases remained unmatched. Germline V CDR1 and CDR2: SGHRS, YFSETQ. CDR3 DNA sequence: TGCGCCAGCAGCCGGGGACAGGGTTCCAGCTACGAGCAGTACTTC. Protein sequence: CASSRGQGSSYEQYF.

V is TRBV3-1 (or the pseudogene TRBV3-2) and J is TRBJ2-2, with 12 bases lining up with TRBD2. This CDR3 has 16 residues. Germline CDR1 and CDR2: LGHDT and YNNKEL (reference sequence). V was clipped by 3 bases and J by 8 bases; unmatched bases: 7. The CDR3 nucleotides are TGTGCCAGCAGCCAGCTAGCGGGGGGGCCAGGTGGGGAGCTGTTTTTT. Protein: CASSQLAGGPGGELFF.

The rearrangement joins TRBV19 to TRBJ2-3; 9 nucleotides match TRBD1. Germline-derived CDR1 and CDR2 are LNHDA and SQIVND (reference sequence). CDR3 length: 15 amino acids. J was trimmed by 6 bases and V by 5 bases; bases with no gene match: 9. The chain's CDR3 is CASSSPGQGWDTQYF. The CDR3 DNA sequence: TGTGCCAGTAGTTCTCCGGGACAGGGCTGGGATACGCAGTATTTT.

This chain joins TRBV28 and TRBJ2-2, with D uncertain. Germline V lookup: CDR1 MDHEN, CDR2 SYDVKM. The V gene lost 5 bases and the J gene lost 1 base, with 5 bases spanning the gap. This CDR3 contains 13 residues. The CDR3 nucleotides are TGTGCCAGCAGTAACTTGAACACCGGGGAGCTGTTTTTT. It specifies CASSNLNTGELFF.

The J gene is TRBJ1-3, the V gene TRBV21-1; no DNA check was done on the table's D call, TRBD1. TRBV21-1 is designated a pseudogene. This CDR3 spans 16 amino acids. The CDR3 loop reads CASSEVGQSSGNTIYF. CDR3 coding DNA: TGTGCCAGCAGCGAGGTGGGACAAAGCTCTGGAAACACCATATATTTT.

The rearrangement uses TRBV19 and TRBJ1-5; D unclear. The CDR3 contains 15 residues. V dropped 6 bases and J dropped 1 base, with 13 bases sitting between them. CDR1 LNHDA and CDR2 SQIVND come from the germline V gene (reference sequence). The CDR3 sequence is CASRTTSRSNQPQHF. The CDR3, as DNA: TGTGCCAGTAGGACGACGTCTAGAAGCAATCAGCCCCAGCATTTT.

The J gene is TRBJ2-7, the V gene TRBV5-1, with D maybe TRBD2 (5 bases). V was clipped by 2 bases and J by 3 bases, with 9 bases between them. The germline V gene has CDR1 SGHRS and CDR2 YFSETQ. The CDR3 length is 13 residues. The chain's CDR3 is CASSFEGLYEQYF. In DNA, the CDR3 is TGCGCCAGCAGCTTTGAGGGCCTCTACGAGCAGTACTTC.